Included here is one T cell receptor beta chain sequence, with context. This clonotype was counted many times. One base away there is no much larger clone; base qualities are not given. V is cut by 5 bases and J by 10 bases, and the space between the germline ends is 16 bases. The CDR3 starts with the cysteine, ends with the phenylalanine, and has 13 residues. Only CDR3 DNA is held: 39 bases, read in frame from base 1. This entry belongs to a study of T cells after yellow fever vaccination (dated by TCRdb to the late 2010s). The study in broad terms: Memory subsets (EM, EMRA, CM and Tscm) were sorted on a BD FACS Aria III using CD3, CD45RA, CCR7 and CD95 staining. Libraries from fractions with low cell numbers were prepared with the SMART-Seq v4 Ultra Low Input RNA kit. To follow T-cell clones before and after primary and booster YFV17D yellow fever vaccination, bulk TCR alpha and beta repertoires were sequenced over time. The cohort comprised two healthy male donors, one aged 18 to 29 and one aged 30 to 40 years. Blood was drawn at multiple timepoints before and after primary and secondary immunization, with bulk PBMC replicates and cell subsets isolated. Sorting of memory subsets took place on days 0, 15 and 45 and at 18 months after primary vaccination, as well as on days 0, 15 and 45 after the 30-year booster. Study-wide findings and limitations: Compared with the primary T-cell response, the secondary T-cell response was faster but weaker, reaching its peak on day 5 rather than on day 15. After the booster, most clones that had expanded after primary vaccination were detected again (around 97% of CD4 and around nine tenths of CD8), suggesting broad maintenance of memory. The study included only two donors, which limits how far the findings can be generalized. In the sorted memory subsets on day 0, nearly all vaccine-responding clonotypes were below the level of detection. Computational filtering was needed because FACS-sorted repertoires could contain abundant contaminating clonotypes from the bulk population. A small fraction of clonotypes showed up in both the CD4 and CD8 compartments, probably as a result of convergent recombination.

TCR cDNA was synthesized by 5'RACE template switching, which introduced a universal primer site and unique molecular identifiers. Priming for cDNA synthesis came from both the TCR alpha and TCR beta constant segments. Two PCR steps were used to amplify libraries, with sample barcodes and sequencing adapters being added in the second step. Sequencing of libraries was done on Illumina HiSeq 2500 (2x100 bp) or NovaSeq (2x150 bp). As for how the authors treated the data: Demultiplexing of reads and collapsing into UMI consensus sequences were performed with MIGEC, and V(D)J alignment was carried out with MiXCR. Vaccine-responding clonotypes were defined with edgeR using replicate PBMC samples, requiring FDR below 0.01 and a log2 fold change above 5 up to day 15. Bulk clonotypes were assigned CD4 or CD8 identity according to which sequenced CD4 or CD8 repertoire held them at higher abundance. To estimate how each clone was distributed across memory phenotypes, clonotype frequencies in memory subsets were weighted by the numbers of FACS-sorted cells. The public reads were reanalyzed by TCRdb: fastp trimming at Q25, MiXCR alignment, in-frame beta chains only. CDR3 protein duplicates are merged, each entry listing the most common genes and DNA. The V and J calls, along with clone size, are taken from TCRdb and not from the paper's own processing. The sample profile shows more than 30,000 distinct CDR3 sequences; around 7% of them were found once. Around a fifth of the sample rests with the top ten.

The sample's treatment or condition label, in plain terms: live attenuated yellow fever vaccine strain. A standard Ficoll-Paque protocol was used to isolate PBMCs from peripheral blood. For sorted memory subsets, RNA extraction was done with the RNeasy Micro Kit. The source material was PBMCs, either bulk or a sorted T-cell subset (CD4+, CD8+, memory, or dextramer-sorted; not recorded which), sampled on the day of the first yellow fever vaccination. The TCR was taken from a man between 18 and 29 years old who received the YFV17D yellow fever vaccine. The chain uses TRBV12-3 or TRBV12-4 and TRBJ2-3; the D gene may be TRBD1 or TRBD2, since each aligns over 5 bases. The DNA sequence follows: TGTGCCAGCAGTCCTCAGGAGGCCAGGGCGCAGTATTTT. The encoded protein is CASSPQEARAQYF.